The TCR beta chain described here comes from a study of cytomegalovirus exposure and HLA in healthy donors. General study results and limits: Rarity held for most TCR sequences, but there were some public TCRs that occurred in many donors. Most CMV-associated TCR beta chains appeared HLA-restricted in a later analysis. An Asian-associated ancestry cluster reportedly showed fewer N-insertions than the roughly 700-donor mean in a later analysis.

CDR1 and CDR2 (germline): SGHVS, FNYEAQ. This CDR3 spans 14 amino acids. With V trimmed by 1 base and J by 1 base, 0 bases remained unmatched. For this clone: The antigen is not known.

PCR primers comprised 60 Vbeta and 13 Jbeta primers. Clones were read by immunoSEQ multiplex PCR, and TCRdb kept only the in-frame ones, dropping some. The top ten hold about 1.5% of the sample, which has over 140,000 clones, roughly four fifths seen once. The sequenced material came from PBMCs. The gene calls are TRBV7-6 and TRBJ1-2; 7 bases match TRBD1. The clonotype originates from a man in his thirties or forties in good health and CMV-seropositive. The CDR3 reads CASSLGDSNYGYTF. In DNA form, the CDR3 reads TGTGCCAGCAGCTTAGGGGACAGTAACTATGGCTACACCTTC.